This TCR beta chain was identified in a study of human T cells and chemical hapten exposure. Study-level background: A patient group, mainly female, showed alopecia areata, totalis or universalis. Whole-study findings and limits: There was alopecia in the donors, so their immune response may differ from that of healthy people.

Each cDNA molecule in the library carried unique molecular identifiers. Study processing details: Between about 20,000 and 690,600 TCRs appeared in each sample, and the median stood at approximately 100,000. One entry per CDR3 protein results from TCRdb running MiXCR on the RACE reads. The authors' filters were not applied to this entry. This table has about 41,000 distinct CDR3 sequences, over 3.5% appearing once. Germline V gene data show CDR1 as SQVTM and CDR2 as ANQGSEA. This CDR3 has 12 residues. V lost 2 bases to trimming and J lost 5 bases, with 9 bases between them. There are many counts of this clonotype. Antigen: not known. Indicated time point: patch test 1, 2 weeks after DPC sensitization. Treatment meaning: therapeutic diphenylcyclopropenone sensitization with weekly scalp DPC. Someone pulled total RNA out of unfractionated whole blood.

The specimen comprised whole blood, sampled in connection with sensitization to the hapten diphenylcyclopropenone (DPC). This chain connects TRBV29-1 to TRBJ1-1; D uncertain. The TCR sequence derives from a man aged 50 to 60 with alopecia areata. Some clones in this sample may be carry-over from other donors' samples. CDR3 in amino acids: CSVEMGWTEAFF. DNA for the CDR3: TGCAGCGTTGAAATGGGTTGGACTGAAGCTTTCTTT.